Listed here are 15 T cell receptor beta chains from one sample, sequenced in a study of T cells in Graves' hyperthyroidism and ophthalmopathy. Template material for amplifying TCR beta CDR3 regions consisted of RNA transcripts. RT-PCR in the first round (using the HTBI primer set) targeted the TCR CDR3. In TCRdb, the multiplex PCR reads were re-called with MiXCR into one record per CDR3 protein. The data hold 250,000 to 300,000 distinct CDR3 sequences, with approximately 18% observed a single time. The sample consisted of blood. These receptor sequences come from a man between 50 and 59 years old with Graves' ophthalmopathy.

This chain joins TRBV7-9 and TRBJ2-1; TRBD1 or TRBD2 may be the D gene (5 bases each). Trimming shortened V by 4 bases and J by 5 bases, and 12 bases separated the two germline ends. This CDR3 is 14 amino acids long. CDR1 and CDR2 (germline): SEHNR, FQNEAQ (reference sequence). CDR3 coding DNA: TGTGCCAGCAGCTCGGGAATGGGGCACAATGAGCAGTTCTTC. Translation gives CASSSGMGHNEQFF.

J is TRBJ2-3 and V is TRBV7-6; TRBD1 matches 7 bases. Germline CDR1 is SGHVS and CDR2 is FNYEAQ. Unmatched junction bases numbered 9, after V lost 1 base and J lost 2 bases. The length of the CDR3 is 17 residues. In DNA form, the CDR3 reads TGTGCCAGCAGCTTAGGATCAGGGACAGCCTCCACAGATACGCAGTATTTT. Protein product: CASSLGSGTASTDTQYF.

The CDR3 here is CASSGGGGTKNIQYF. In DNA, the CDR3 is TGCGCCAGCAGTGGAGGGGGGGGAACCAAAAACATTCAGTACTTC. The genes are TRBV5-1 and TRBJ2-4; TRBD2 is a possible D gene (7 bases). CDR1 SGHRS and CDR2 YFSETQ come from the germline V gene. The CDR3 consists of 15 residues. Between the trimmed V and J ends, which lost 5 bases and 2 bases, there was a span of 14 bases.

The sample holds a few counts of this clonotype. V gene TRBV9 combines with J gene TRBJ2-7; 7 positions match TRBD1. CDR3 size: 17 residues. The V and J ends lost 4 bases and 7 bases, in that order; junction bases with no gene match: 20. CDR1 and CDR2 from the germline V gene are SGDLS and YYNGEE. The DNA of the CDR3 is TGTGCCAGCAGCCCCCGGGACAGTTCGTATCGAAGGGGAGAGCAGTACTTC. Translation: CASSPRDSSYRRGEQYF.

CDR3 in DNA: TGTGCCAGCAGTCGGACAGCGACTAACTATGGCTACACCTTC. It specifies CASSRTATNYGYTF. V and J are TRBV27 and TRBJ1-2; possible D gene TRBD1, 6 bases. V was clipped by 5 bases and J by 0 bases, with 10 bases between them. The CDR3 contains 14 residues. The germline V gene encodes CDR1 MNHEY and CDR2 SMNVEV (reference sequence).

The sample holds many counts of this clonotype. The chain links TRBV5-8 to TRBJ1-6; 9 nucleotides line up with TRBD1. CDR1 SGHTS and CDR2 YDEGEE come from the germline V gene. V dropped 3 bases and J dropped 9; count of bases not matched to a gene: 4. This CDR3 is built from 14 residues. The CDR3 sequence is CASSSTGGSSPLHF. The CDR3 DNA reads TGTGCCAGCAGCTCTACAGGGGGCAGTTCACCCCTCCACTTT.

The chain is built from TRBV6-1 and TRBJ2-1; D remains unclear. Germline V gene lookup returns CDR1 MNHNS and CDR2 SASEGT. The CDR3 totals 13 residues. The ends were cut back, 4 bases at V and 5 bases at J, with 9 bases in the middle. As DNA, the CDR3 is TGTGCCAGCAGTGGGTTGTGGGACAATGAGCAGTTCTTC. This encodes CASSGLWDNEQFF.

There are many counts of this clonotype. The V gene is TRBV7-9, the J gene TRBJ2-1; D is undetermined. The CDR3 has 11 amino acids. Germline V gene lookup returns CDR1 SEHNR and CDR2 FQNEAQ (reference sequence). The V and J ends lost 5 bases and 8 bases respectively, with 7 bases between them. The CDR3 is CASSAVDEQFF. The CDR3 DNA reads as TGTGCCAGCAGCGCTGTCGATGAGCAGTTCTTC.

In this sample, this clonotype turned up a few times. V gene TRBV10-3 combines with J gene TRBJ2-1; no clear D gene. The CDR3 length is 13 residues. Germline lookup yields CDR1 ENHRY and CDR2 SYGVKD. V lost 2 bases to trimming and J lost 2 bases, with 4 bases between them. The CDR3 DNA is TGTGCCATCAGTGAGGAGACCTACAATGAGCAGTTCTTC. Its protein product is CAISEETYNEQFF.

This clonotype was recorded a few times. The rearrangement uses TRBV12-3 or TRBV12-4 and TRBJ2-7; no definite D call. The V gene lost 5 bases and the J gene lost 5 bases, with 7 bases spanning the gap. This CDR3 spans 11 amino acids. The CDR3 nucleotides read TGTGCCAGCAGTCGCGGACACGAGCAGTACTTC. This translates into CASSRGHEQYF.

J is TRBJ2-1 and V is TRBV7-8, with 12 positions matching TRBD2. Looked up from germline, CDR1 is SGHVS and CDR2 is FQNEAQ. With 4 bases clipped from V and 6 bases from J, the junction kept 7 bases outside the gene matches. CDR3 length equals 16 residues. The CDR3 sequence is CASSSSATSGSNEQFF. CDR3 nucleotide sequence: TGTGCCAGCAGCTCCTCTGCGACTAGCGGGAGCAATGAGCAGTTCTTC.

The rearrangement uses TRBV20-1 and TRBJ2-5; maybe TRBD1 (5 bases). The CDR3 is made up of 15 amino acids. CDR1 and CDR2 (germline): DFQATT, SNEGSKA (reference sequence). Trimming left V 1 base short and J 3 bases short, with 15 bases between. The CDR3, as DNA: TGCAGTGCTAGAGCCGATCGAAGGGGAAAAGAGACCCAGTACTTC. It yields the protein CSARADRRGKETQYF.

V usage is TRBV27 and J usage is TRBJ2-4; TRBD2 is a possible D gene (5 bases). V shed 3 bases and J shed 5 bases, with 8 bases lying between them. The CDR3 is 13 residues long. Germline V CDR1 and CDR2: MNHEY, SMNVEV (reference sequence). DNA of the CDR3: TGTGCCAGCAGTTTTTTCGGGGAAAACATTCAGTACTTC. It specifies CASSFFGENIQYF.

This clonotype was picked up many times. This chain's CDR3 is CASSPGTGASKDTEAFF. In DNA, the CDR3 is TGTGCCAGCTCACCCGGGACAGGGGCCTCGAAGGACACTGAAGCTTTCTTT. The chain carries TRBV18 and TRBJ1-1; 10 bases fit TRBD1. Germline-derived CDR1 and CDR2 are KGHSH and LQKENI. V lost 3 bases and J lost 3; bases outside the gene matches: 10. CDR3 length: 17 residues.

This clonotype was recorded many times. V is TRBV5-1 and J is TRBJ2-1; 8 bases map to TRBD1. Trimming cost V 4 bases and J 7 bases; bases outside gene matches: 7. Germline V lookup: CDR1 SGHRS, CDR2 YFSETQ. CDR3 length: 14 residues. Written as DNA, the CDR3 is TGCGCCAGCAGCCCAAGGGACAGGTCGAATGAGCAGTTCTTC. Translating gives CASSPRDRSNEQFF.